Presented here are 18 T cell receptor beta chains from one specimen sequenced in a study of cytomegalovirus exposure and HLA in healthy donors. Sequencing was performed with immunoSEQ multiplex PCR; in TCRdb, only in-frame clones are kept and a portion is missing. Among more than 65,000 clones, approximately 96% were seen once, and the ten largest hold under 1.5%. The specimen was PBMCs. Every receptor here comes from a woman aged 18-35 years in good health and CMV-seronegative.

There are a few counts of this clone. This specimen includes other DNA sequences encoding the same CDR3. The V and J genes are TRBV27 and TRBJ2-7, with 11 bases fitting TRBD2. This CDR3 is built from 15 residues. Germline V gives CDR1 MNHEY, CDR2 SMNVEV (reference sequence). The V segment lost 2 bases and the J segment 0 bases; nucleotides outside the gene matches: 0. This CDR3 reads CASSLTSGSSYEQYF. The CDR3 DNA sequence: TGTGCCAGCAGTTTAACTAGCGGGAGCTCCTACGAGCAGTACTTC.

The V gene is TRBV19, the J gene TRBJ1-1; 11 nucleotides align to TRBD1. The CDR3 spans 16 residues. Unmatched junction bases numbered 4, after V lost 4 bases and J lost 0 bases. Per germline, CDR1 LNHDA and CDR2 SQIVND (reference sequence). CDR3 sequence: CASSTGTGGVNTEAFF. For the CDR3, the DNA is TGTGCCAGTAGTACCGGGACAGGGGGAGTGAACACTGAAGCTTTCTTT.

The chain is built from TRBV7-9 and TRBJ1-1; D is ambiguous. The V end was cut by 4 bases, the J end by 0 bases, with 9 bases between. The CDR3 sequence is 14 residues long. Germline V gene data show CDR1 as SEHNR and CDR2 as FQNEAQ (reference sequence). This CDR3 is CASSSRLLNTEAFF. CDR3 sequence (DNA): TGTGCCAGCAGCTCTCGGTTATTGAACACTGAAGCTTTCTTT.

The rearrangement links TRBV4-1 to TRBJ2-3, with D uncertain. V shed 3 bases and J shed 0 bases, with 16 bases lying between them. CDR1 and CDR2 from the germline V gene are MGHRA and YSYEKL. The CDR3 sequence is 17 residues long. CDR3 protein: CASSHPLMRRSTDTQYF. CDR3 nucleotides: TGCGCCAGCAGCCATCCGTTGATGCGGCGGAGCACAGATACGCAGTATTTT.

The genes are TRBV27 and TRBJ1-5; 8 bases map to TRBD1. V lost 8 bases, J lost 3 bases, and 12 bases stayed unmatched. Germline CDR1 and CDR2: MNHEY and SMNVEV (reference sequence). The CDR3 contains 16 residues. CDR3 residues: CASRVGGQGFNQPQHF. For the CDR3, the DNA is TGTGCCAGCCGGGTTGGAGGACAGGGATTCAATCAGCCCCAGCATTTT.

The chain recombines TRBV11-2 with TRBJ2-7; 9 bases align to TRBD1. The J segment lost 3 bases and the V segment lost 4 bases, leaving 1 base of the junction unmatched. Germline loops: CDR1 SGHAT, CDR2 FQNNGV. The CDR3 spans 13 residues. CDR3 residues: CASSSGQGYEQYF. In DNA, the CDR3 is TGTGCCAGCAGCTCGGGACAGGGCTACGAGCAGTACTTC.

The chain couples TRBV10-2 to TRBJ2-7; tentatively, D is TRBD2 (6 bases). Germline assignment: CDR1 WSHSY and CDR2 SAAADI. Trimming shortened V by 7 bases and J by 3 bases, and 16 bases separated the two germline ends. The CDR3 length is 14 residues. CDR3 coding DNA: TGCGCCAGCACCCTGGGAGGTGTAGGCTACGAGCAGTACTTC. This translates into CASTLGGVGYEQYF.

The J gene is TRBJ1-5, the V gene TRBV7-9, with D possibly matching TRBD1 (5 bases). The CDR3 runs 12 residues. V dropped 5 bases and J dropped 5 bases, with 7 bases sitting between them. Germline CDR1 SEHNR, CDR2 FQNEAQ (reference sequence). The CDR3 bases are TGTGCCAGCAGCCTGACAGATCAGCCCCAGCATTTT. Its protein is CASSLTDQPQHF. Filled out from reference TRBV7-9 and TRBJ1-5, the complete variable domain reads DTGVSQNPRHKITKRGQNVTFRCDPISEHNRLYWYRQTLGQGPEFLTYFQNEAQLEKSRLLSDRFSAERPKGSFSTLEIQRTEQGDSAMYLCASSLTDQPQHFGDGTRLSIL.

CDR3 loop: CASSLTLQGGYTF. CDR3 DNA sequence: TGCGCCAGCAGCTTGACCCTACAGGGAGGCTACACCTTC. The V and J genes are TRBV5-1 and TRBJ1-2; the D gene is possibly TRBD1 (6 bases). V was clipped by 1 base and J by 8 bases, with 12 bases between them. Germline CDR1 SGHRS, CDR2 YFSETQ. This CDR3 has 13 amino acids.

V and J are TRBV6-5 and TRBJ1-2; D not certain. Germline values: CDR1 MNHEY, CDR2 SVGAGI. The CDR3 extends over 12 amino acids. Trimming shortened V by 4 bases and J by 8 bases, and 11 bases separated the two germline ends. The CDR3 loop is CASSSLAGGYTF. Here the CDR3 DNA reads TGTGCCAGCAGTTCCCTGGCGGGGGGCTACACCTTC.

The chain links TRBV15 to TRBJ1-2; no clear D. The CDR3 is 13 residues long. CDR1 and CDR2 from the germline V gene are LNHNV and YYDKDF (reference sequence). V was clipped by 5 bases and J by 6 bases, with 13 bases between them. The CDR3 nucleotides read TGTGCCACCAGCCTTCCCGGAGCAGATGGCTACACCTTC. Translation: CATSLPGADGYTF.

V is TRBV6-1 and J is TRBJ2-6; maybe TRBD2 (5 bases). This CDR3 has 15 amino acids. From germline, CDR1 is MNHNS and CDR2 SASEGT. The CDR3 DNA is TGTGCGGCCCTGAGGGAAAGCTCTGGGGCCAACGTCCTGACTTTC. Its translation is CAALRESSGANVLTF.

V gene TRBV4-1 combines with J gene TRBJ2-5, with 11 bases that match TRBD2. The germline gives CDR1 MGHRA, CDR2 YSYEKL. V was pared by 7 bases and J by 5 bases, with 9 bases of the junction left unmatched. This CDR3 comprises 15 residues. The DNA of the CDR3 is TGCGCCAGCACCTTAGCGGGAGGGCCCTGGGAGACCCAGTACTTC. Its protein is CASTLAGGPWETQYF.

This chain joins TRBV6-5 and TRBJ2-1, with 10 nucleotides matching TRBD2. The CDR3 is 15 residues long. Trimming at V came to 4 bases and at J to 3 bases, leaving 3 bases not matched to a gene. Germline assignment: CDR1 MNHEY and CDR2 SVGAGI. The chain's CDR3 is CASSSRLAGYNEQFF. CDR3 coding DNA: TGTGCCAGCAGTTCACGACTAGCGGGCTACAATGAGCAGTTCTTC.

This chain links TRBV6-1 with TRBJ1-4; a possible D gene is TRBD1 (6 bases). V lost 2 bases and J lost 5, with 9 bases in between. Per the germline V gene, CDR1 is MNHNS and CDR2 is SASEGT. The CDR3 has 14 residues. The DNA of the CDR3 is TGTGCCAGCAGTGAAAAGGGGGGGAATGAAAAACTGTTTTTT. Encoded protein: CASSEKGGNEKLFF.

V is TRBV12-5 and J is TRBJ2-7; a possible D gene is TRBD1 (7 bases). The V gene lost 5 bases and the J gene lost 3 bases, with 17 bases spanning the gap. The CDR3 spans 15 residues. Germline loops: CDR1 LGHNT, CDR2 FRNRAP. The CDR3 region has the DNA TGTGCTAGTGGTACCCTACGACAGGGACTCTACGAGCAGTACTTC. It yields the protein CASGTLRQGLYEQYF.

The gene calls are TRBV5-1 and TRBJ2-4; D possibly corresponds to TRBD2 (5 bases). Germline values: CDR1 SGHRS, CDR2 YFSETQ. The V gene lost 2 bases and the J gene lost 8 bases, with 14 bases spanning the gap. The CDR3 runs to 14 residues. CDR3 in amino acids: CASSLSGRLDIQYF. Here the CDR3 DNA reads TGCGCCAGCAGCTTAAGTGGGAGATTAGACATTCAGTACTTC. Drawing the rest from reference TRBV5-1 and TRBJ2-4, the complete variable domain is KAGVTQTPRYLIKTRGQQVTLSCSPISGHRSVSWYQQTPGQGLQFLFEYFSETQRNKGNFPGRFSGRQFSNSRSEMNVSTLELGDSALYLCASSLSGRLDIQYFGAGTRLSVL.

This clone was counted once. Written as DNA, the CDR3 is TGTGCCAGCAGAGACATCAACCTGCGTGGGTCCTACGAGCAGTACTTC. Translated: CASRDINLRGSYEQYF. The V call is TRBV28, the J call TRBJ2-7; D is uncertain. Trimming removed 6 bases at V and 1 base at J, with 19 bases between. The CDR3 contains 16 residues. Germline V gene lookup returns CDR1 MDHEN and CDR2 SYDVKM.